Listed here are 20 T cell receptor beta chains from one sample, sequenced in a study of CD8 T cells in ankylosing spondylitis (dated by TCRdb to about 2017). The library was prepared using 5' RACE. The sequencing machine was an Illumina HiSeq 2500. TCRdb handled the public reads itself, with Q25 trimming in fastp and clone calling in MiXCR, and kept productive beta chains. Each CDR3 protein appears once, grouped with its most common genes and DNA. Recorded for this sample are some 150,000 distinct CDR3 sequences; about an eighth of them occurred a single time. The ten most abundant clones make up roughly 4.3% of the sample. The sequencing input was blood, either unsorted or a sorted T cell fraction (not recorded which). The origin of the receptors is a female donor with ankylosing spondylitis or in good health (not recorded which).

There are many counts of this clonotype. This chain links TRBV5-1 with TRBJ2-1; D tentatively fits TRBD1 or TRBD2 (5 bases each). This CDR3 has 15 amino acids. V was pared by 0 bases and J by 3 bases, with 10 bases between. Germline values: CDR1 SGHRS, CDR2 YFSETQ. The CDR3 loop is CASSLEGTDYNEQFF. CDR3 nucleotide sequence: TGCGCCAGCAGCTTGGAGGGGACGGACTACAATGAGCAGTTCTTC.

This clonotype has at least ten counts. V is TRBV20-1 and J is TRBJ2-1; 7 nucleotides line up with TRBD2. The CDR3 length is 15 residues. The germline gives CDR1 DFQATT, CDR2 SNEGSKA (reference sequence). V shed 5 bases, J shed 5 bases, and the junction held 12 bases outside the gene matches. The CDR3 sequence is CSAPRVAGENNEQFF. In nucleotides, the CDR3 is TGCAGTGCTCCTCGGGTGGCGGGGGAGAACAATGAGCAGTTCTTC.

This clonotype was observed at least ten times. This sequence joins TRBV24-1 and TRBJ1-5; D remains unclear. Deletions cut 0 bases from V and 2 bases from J, with 19 bases between. The CDR3 consists of 19 residues. From germline, CDR1 is KGHDR and CDR2 SFDVKD. The CDR3 spells CATSDLQRGISRRNQPQHF. DNA for the CDR3: TGTGCCACCAGTGATTTGCAAAGAGGAATATCGAGACGCAATCAGCCCCAGCATTTT.

V and J are TRBV12-3 or TRBV12-4 and TRBJ2-1; TRBD1 agrees at 7 bases. V shed 6 bases and J 4 bases; nucleotides not matched to a gene: 9. This CDR3 has 15 amino acids. Here the CDR3 DNA reads TGTGCCAGCAGCCTCCGACAGGGCAAGTACAATGAGCAGTTCTTC. Protein sequence: CASSLRQGKYNEQFF.

The gene calls are TRBV2 and TRBJ1-3, with a possible D match to TRBD1 (5 bases). Germline V lookup: CDR1 SNHLY, CDR2 FYNNEI. Deletions cut 4 bases from V and 0 bases from J, with 10 bases between. This CDR3 region has 15 residues. The CDR3 loop is CASSVGDPSGNTIYF. For the CDR3, the DNA is TGTGCCAGCAGTGTCGGGGACCCCTCTGGAAACACCATATATTTT.

This clonotype was found many times. This chain joins TRBV5-1 and TRBJ1-1; D ambiguous. Germline loops: CDR1 SGHRS, CDR2 YFSETQ. The V gene lost 4 bases and the J gene lost 7 bases, with 17 bases spanning the gap. The CDR3 is 14 amino acids. The CDR3 DNA reads TGCGCCAGCAGCCCTCCTCTAAATAATGGTGAAGCTTTCTTT. This gives the protein CASSPPLNNGEAFF.

As regards this clonotype: No conserved phenylalanine or tryptophan ends this CDR3, so it is likely a read error. The rearrangement joins TRBV4-2 to TRBJ2-2; weak D call: TRBD1 (5 bases). With 4 bases removed from V and 9 bases from J, the gap between germline ends came to 12 bases. Germline CDR1 reads LGHNA; CDR2 reads YNFKEQ. This CDR3 spans 13 amino acids. The CDR3 loop is CASSPRQTRELFS. CDR3 DNA sequence: TGTGCCAGCAGCCCCCGACAGACCCGGGAGCTGTTTTCT.

This clonotype was seen repeatedly, ten times or more. V is TRBV5-1 and J is TRBJ2-2; TRBD2 might be the D (5 bases). In germline, CDR1 is SGHRS, CDR2 YFSETQ. The CDR3 has 14 amino acids. V gave up 4 bases and J gave up 6 bases, with 13 bases separating them. The CDR3 sequence is CASSTPGVSGELFF. The CDR3, as DNA: TGCGCCAGCAGCACACCCGGGGTATCCGGGGAGCTGTTTTTT. Full variable domain (remainder filled in from reference TRBV5-1 and TRBJ2-2): KAGVTQTPRYLIKTRGQQVTLSCSPISGHRSVSWYQQTPGQGLQFLFEYFSETQRNKGNFPGRFSGRQFSNSRSEMNVSTLELGDSALYLCASSTPGVSGELFFGEGSRLTVL.

The chain carries TRBV7-3 and TRBJ1-2, with D tentatively TRBD1 (6 bases). This CDR3 has 12 amino acids. Trimming shortened V by 5 bases and J by 4 bases, and 8 bases separated the two germline ends. CDR1 and CDR2 from the germline V gene are SGHTA and FQGTGA. CDR3 nucleotides: TGTGCCAGCAGCGCACAGGGCTATGGCTACACCTTC. Translating it yields CASSAQGYGYTF.

CDR3 coding DNA: TGTGCCATCAGTCCACCGGGACTAGCGGGAGTGGCTTCCAATGAGCAGTTCTTC. Translating it yields CAISPPGLAGVASNEQFF. V and J are TRBV10-3 and TRBJ2-1; 14 bases align to TRBD2. Germline lookup yields CDR1 ENHRY and CDR2 SYGVKD. The CDR3 has 18 residues. V was pared by 5 bases and J by 6 bases, with 12 bases of the junction left unmatched.

The table lists this clonotype with many counts. The J gene is TRBJ2-1, the V gene TRBV9; a possible D gene is TRBD2 (5 bases). The CDR3 consists of 15 residues. Trimming stripped 0 bases from V and 5 bases from J, with 12 bases between. CDR1 and CDR2 (germline): SGDLS, YYNGEE. The CDR3: CASSVGWTSDNEQFF. For the CDR3, the DNA is TGTGCCAGCAGCGTAGGGTGGACTTCCGACAATGAGCAGTTCTTC.

Details on this clonotype: Since a much larger clone is just one base distant, this may be a read error. This chain joins TRBV20-1 and TRBJ2-1; 13 nucleotides match TRBD2. J gave up 9 bases and V 8 bases, and 10 bases lay outside the gene matches. The CDR3 loop spans 14 amino acids. CDR1 and CDR2 from the germline V gene are DFQATT and SNEGSKA (reference sequence). The CDR3 reads CSKGTSGRASEQFF. For the CDR3, the DNA is TGCAGTAAGGGAACTAGCGGGAGGGCCAGTGAGCAGTTCTTC.

In nucleotides, the CDR3 is TGTGCCAGCAGCCAAGATCGAAGAGACGAGCAGTACTTC. Its protein is CASSQDRRDEQYF. This chain links TRBV14 with TRBJ2-7; D is ambiguous. The CDR3 totals 13 residues. V was trimmed by 0 bases and J by 5 bases, leaving 8 bases between them. Germline V gives CDR1 SGHDN, CDR2 FVKESK.

The DNA of the CDR3 is TGTGCCAGCAGCTTAGCAGCGGGAGAGGCGAACATAGCCAAAAACATTCAGTACTTC. Translated, it gives CASSLAAGEANIAKNIQYF. V gene TRBV7-2 combines with J gene TRBJ2-4; 8 bases map to TRBD2. The CDR3 loop spans 19 amino acids. CDR1 and CDR2 (germline): SGHTA, FQGNSA. V was pared by 0 bases and J by 0 bases, with 10 bases of the junction left unmatched.

This clonotype has ten or more counts. This chain joins TRBV20-1 and TRBJ2-2, with 7 bases fitting TRBD1. V gave up 4 bases and J gave up 0 bases; unmatched junction bases: 2. Germline CDR1 DFQATT, CDR2 SNEGSKA (reference sequence). The CDR3 contains 14 residues. The CDR3 is CSATRGSNTGELFF. The CDR3 DNA reads TGCAGTGCTACCAGGGGGTCGAACACCGGGGAGCTGTTTTTT.

The chain uses TRBV2 and TRBJ2-1; D is ambiguous. The CDR3 is 14 amino acids. Germline V gene lookup returns CDR1 SNHLY and CDR2 FYNNEI. The ends were cut back, 2 bases at V and 4 bases at J, with 9 bases in the middle. CDR3 sequence (DNA): TGTGCCAGCAGTGAATTTTTGATATACAATGAGCAGTTCTTC. This codes for CASSEFLIYNEQFF.

For this clonotype: A much larger clone is a single base away; this may be a read error. The chain is built from TRBV5-1 and TRBJ2-3; 10 positions match TRBD2. This CDR3 comprises 16 residues. Germline CDR1 is SGHRS and CDR2 is YFSETQ. DNA for the CDR3: TGCGCCAGCAGCTTGGAGCGGGGGGGTAGCACAGATATGCAGTATTTT. Translated: CASSLERGGSTDMQYF.

This clonotype was counted at least ten times. The V and J genes are TRBV12-3 or TRBV12-4 and TRBJ2-7; 12 bases match TRBD2. V was clipped by 4 bases and J by 3 bases; unmatched bases: 10. CDR3 length: 17 amino acids. The CDR3 reads CASSSIQRLAGDYEQYF. For the CDR3, the DNA is TGTGCCAGCAGTTCAATACAAAGACTAGCGGGGGACTACGAGCAGTACTTC.

This clonotype was detected many times. V is TRBV7-9 and J is TRBJ2-7; no reliable D call. Germline V gene data show CDR1 as SEHNR and CDR2 as FQNEAQ (reference sequence). The V end was cut by 1 base, the J end by 5 bases, with 12 bases between. The CDR3 runs to 14 residues. The CDR3, as DNA: TGTGCCAGCAGCTTAGGCCTGGGGATGGACGAGCAGTACTTC. Its protein is CASSLGLGMDEQYF.

The chain uses TRBV7-9 and TRBJ2-1; either TRBD1 or TRBD2 may fit D (5 bases each). Trimming pared 3 bases from V and 5 bases from J, leaving 20 bases between. The CDR3 length is 17 residues. The germline V gene has CDR1 SEHNR and CDR2 FQNEAQ (reference sequence). The CDR3 region has the DNA TGTGCCAGCAGCTTGGCGGGCAAGGGGAACCCCCACAATGAGCAGTTCTTC. Translating it yields CASSLAGKGNPHNEQFF. The whole variable domain, remainder taken from reference TRBV7-9 and TRBJ2-1, is DTGVSQNPRHKITKRGQNVTFRCDPISEHNRLYWYRQTLGQGPEFLTYFQNEAQLEKSRLLSDRFSAERPKGSFSTLEIQRTEQGDSAMYLCASSLAGKGNPHNEQFFGPGTRLTVL.